This T cell receptor beta chain was obtained from a study of blood T cell repertoires in COVID-19. On the study more broadly: Sites across the United States, Italy and Spain contributed samples from acute and convalescent COVID-19. PBMCs, B-cell-depleted T cells, or T cells were the source of the cDNA or gDNA that made up the material.

The authors' processing: Reference gene primer amplification in the assay estimated nucleated cell counts. The assay was immunoSEQ multiplex PCR, and TCRdb's table has in-frame clones only and misses some. V and J calls and clone size are given by that table; D and trimming were obtained from the DNA. This table holds around 160,000 clones, approximately 82% found once. Germline V gives CDR1 LNHDA, CDR2 SQIVND (reference sequence). The CDR3 runs to 16 residues. V shed 5 bases and J 6 bases; nucleotides not matched to a gene: 15. The chain uses TRBV19 and TRBJ1-2, with 7 bases identical to TRBD1. This TCR came from a human donor with acute or convalescent COVID-19. The donor label of this sample is uncertain. The sequenced sample consisted of peripheral blood. CDR3 residues: CASSSAPDRAWDGYTF. The CDR3 region has the DNA TGTGCCAGTAGTTCAGCCCCCGACAGGGCTTGGGATGGCTACACCTTC.